Presented here are 13 T cell receptor beta chains from one specimen sequenced in a study of cytomegalovirus exposure and HLA in healthy donors. The PCR employed 60 Vbeta primers together with 13 Jbeta primers. Assay: immunoSEQ multiplex PCR; the TCRdb copy retains only in-frame clones and omits some. Of approximately 120,000 clones listed, around three quarters are singletons. The material sequenced was PBMCs. These receptors were collected from a man between 40 and 49 years old in good health and CMV-seronegative.

The V and J genes are TRBV4-3 and TRBJ2-7, with TRBD1 identical over 7 bases. Germline V CDR1 and CDR2: LGHNA, YSLEER. The V gene end was trimmed by 1 base and the J gene end by 2 bases; junction bases not matched to a gene: 5. CDR3 size: 15 residues. CDR3 protein: CASSQGTGSTYEQYF. CDR3 nucleotides: TGCGCCAGCAGCCAAGGGACAGGTTCTACCTACGAGCAGTACTTC.

The chain links TRBV11-3 to TRBJ1-1; weak D call: TRBD1 (6 bases). Per germline, CDR1 SGHNT and CDR2 YENEEA. V lost 5 bases and J 2 bases, leaving 12 bases between the germline ends. This CDR3 is built from 14 residues. CDR3 region: CASSLGAGNTEAFF. Written as DNA, the CDR3 is TGTGCCAGCAGCCTGGGGGCAGGCAACACTGAAGCTTTCTTT.

The chain couples TRBV27 to TRBJ2-5, with TRBD2 matching over 15 bases. V dropped 7 bases and J dropped 6; count of bases not matched to a gene: 15. The CDR3 is made up of 18 amino acids. Per germline, CDR1 MNHEY and CDR2 SMNVEV (reference sequence). CDR3 region: CASIGWTSGGAGVKTQYF. CDR3 sequence (DNA): TGTGCCAGCATAGGATGGACTAGCGGGGGGGCCGGGGTAAAGACCCAGTACTTC.

The chain couples TRBV5-1 to TRBJ1-5; maybe TRBD1 (6 bases). The CDR3 runs 15 residues. Germline CDR1 reads SGHRS; CDR2 reads YFSETQ. Trimming left V 4 bases short and J 6 bases short, with 17 bases between. CDR3 sequence reads: CASSPEGTRTQPQHF. The CDR3 region has the DNA TGCGCCAGCAGCCCCGAAGGGACAAGGACTCAGCCCCAGCATTTT.

The V and J genes are TRBV6-1 and TRBJ1-5; 11 positions agree with TRBD1. Germline CDR1 is MNHNS and CDR2 is SASEGT. After removal of 2 bases from V and 6 bases from J, the junction contained 6 bases not matched to a gene. CDR3 length: 16 residues. CDR3 in DNA: TGTGCCAGCAGTGAAACAGAAGGGACAGGGGGTCAGCCCCAGCATTTT. Its protein is CASSETEGTGGQPQHF.

The chain recombines TRBV20-1 with TRBJ1-2; tentatively, D is TRBD1 (5 bases). The CDR3 is made up of 11 amino acids. V was shortened by 4 bases and J by 5 bases, with 8 bases between the two germline ends. CDR1 DFQATT and CDR2 SNEGSKA come from the germline V gene (reference sequence). The CDR3 DNA is TGCAGTGCTATGGGGCATTATGGCTACACCTTC. This sequence encodes CSAMGHYGYTF.

The chain combines TRBV18 with TRBJ2-2; tentatively, D is TRBD2 (5 bases). Germline-derived CDR1 and CDR2 are KGHSH and LQKENI. There are 13 residues in the CDR3. Trimming removed 6 bases at V and 7 bases at J, with 12 bases between. CDR3 DNA sequence: TGTGCCAGCTCTCTGAACGGGGACGGGGAGCTGTTTTTT. Amino acids: CASSLNGDGELFF.

J is TRBJ1-2 and V is TRBV10-3; D is possibly TRBD1 (6 bases). V was pared by 9 bases and J by 6 bases, with 17 bases between. CDR3 size: 13 residues. Germline V gene data show CDR1 as ENHRY and CDR2 as SYGVKD. The DNA for the CDR3 is TGTGCCATTCGTGGGGGGGCAAGGAATGGCTACACCTTC. Its translation: CAIRGGARNGYTF.

This chain uses TRBV27 with TRBJ1-6; maybe TRBD1 (6 bases). The germline V and J ends were trimmed by 1 base and 4 bases, with 17 bases remaining between them. This CDR3 spans 18 amino acids. Germline assignment: CDR1 MNHEY and CDR2 SMNVEV (reference sequence). The CDR3 bases are TGTGCCAGCAGTTTATGGTCTCAGGGGCGCGGATATAATTCACCCCTCCACTTT. Translated, it gives CASSLWSQGRGYNSPLHF.

The rearrangement uses TRBV7-9 and TRBJ2-7; D is unresolved. CDR3 length equals 12 residues. The V end was cut by 6 bases, the J end by 5 bases, with 11 bases between. The germline V gene has CDR1 SEHNR and CDR2 FQNEAQ (reference sequence). DNA for the CDR3: TGTGCCAGCAGTATGGCCCTCGACGAGCAGTACTTC. It yields the protein CASSMALDEQYF.

V gene TRBV6-5 combines with J gene TRBJ1-3; the D gene is possibly TRBD1 (6 bases). The CDR3 runs to 15 residues. Trimming pared 4 bases from V and 0 bases from J, leaving 10 bases between. Germline-derived CDR1 and CDR2 are MNHEY and SVGAGI. The CDR3: CASSSGTLSGNTIYF. For the CDR3, the DNA is TGTGCCAGCAGTTCCGGGACACTCTCTGGAAACACCATATATTTT.

The gene calls are TRBV5-1 and TRBJ2-5, with 8 bases identical to TRBD1. V trimming: 0 bases; J trimming: 1 base; junction bases outside the gene matches: 5. The CDR3 contains 16 residues. Germline V gene lookup returns CDR1 SGHRS and CDR2 YFSETQ. CDR3 loop: CASSLGTTGAQETQYF. The CDR3 nucleotides are TGCGCCAGCAGCTTGGGCACGACAGGGGCCCAAGAGACCCAGTACTTC.

The rearrangement joins TRBV5-8 to TRBJ1-4; D gene unclear. The V and J ends lost 0 bases and 7 bases respectively, with 7 bases between them. Germline V lookup: CDR1 SGHTS, CDR2 YDEGEE. This CDR3 spans 13 amino acids. The CDR3 reads CASSLVTAEKLFF. DNA of the CDR3: TGTGCCAGCAGCTTGGTAACAGCTGAAAAACTGTTTTTT.